This T cell receptor (beta chain) was sequenced in a study of regulatory T cells in long-lasting Graves disease. Both iRepertoire HTBI primers and Arm-PCR of CDR3 regions were used to build the TCR beta libraries. TCRdb re-analysed the multiplex PCR reads in MiXCR, keeping a single row per CDR3 protein. The table includes hundreds of thousands of distinct CDR3 sequences, around 20% detected once. The CDR3 covers 16 residues. V was clipped by 1 base and J by 7 bases, with 20 bases between them. In germline, CDR1 is SGHRS, CDR2 YFSETQ. Time point reported: persistent/refractory GD, antithyroid drugs over 5 years with positive TRAb. With RNA extracted from PBMCs as input, the TCR library was made. Graves' disease diagnoses used American Thyroid Association guidelines. A roughly 10-milliliter sample of peripheral blood was drawn into EDTA tubes. General observations from the study: Persistent disease showed a preference for TRBV28, TRBJ1-2 and TRBJ2-5.

This clonotype occurred a few times. The antigen remains undetermined. Sequencing used peripheral blood mononuclear cells (PBMCs), obtained when the disease was refractory, from a patient treated with antithyroid drugs. The chain is built from TRBV5-1 and TRBJ1-2; D may be TRBD1 (5 bases). The sequence was obtained from a female donor with Graves disease. The CDR3 protein is CASSLRTGGFLTGYTF. As DNA, the CDR3 is TGCGCCAGCAGCTTGAGAACAGGCGGTTTCTTAACTGGCTACACCTTC.